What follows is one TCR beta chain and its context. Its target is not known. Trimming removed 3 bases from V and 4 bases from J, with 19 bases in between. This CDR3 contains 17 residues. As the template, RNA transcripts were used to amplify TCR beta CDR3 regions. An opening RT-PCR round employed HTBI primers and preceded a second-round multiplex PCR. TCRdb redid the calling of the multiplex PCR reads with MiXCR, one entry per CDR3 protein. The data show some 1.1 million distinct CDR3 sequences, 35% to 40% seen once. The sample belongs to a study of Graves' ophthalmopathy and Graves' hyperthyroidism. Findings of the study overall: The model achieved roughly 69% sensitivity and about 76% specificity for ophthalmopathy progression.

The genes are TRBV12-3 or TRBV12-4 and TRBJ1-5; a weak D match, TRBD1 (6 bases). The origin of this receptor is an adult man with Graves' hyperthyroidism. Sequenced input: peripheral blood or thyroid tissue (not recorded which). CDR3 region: CASSFETGTQVNQPQHF. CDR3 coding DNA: TGTGCCAGCAGTTTTGAAACCGGGACACAAGTAAATCAGCCCCAGCATTTT.